This T cell receptor beta chain emerged from a study of cytomegalovirus exposure and HLA in healthy donors. Study in general: Genotyping of 398 donors showed that about 79% belonged to the Caucasian-associated ancestry cluster. Study results and limitations: The dataset shows that most TCR sequences were rare, while some public TCRs occurred in many donors.

Use of 60 Vbeta and 13 Jbeta primers characterized the PCR. Produced via immunoSEQ multiplex PCR; TCRdb's table is partial and in-frame only. The table has about 140,000 clones, 82% seen once. A note on this clone: Its antigen is currently unknown.

Donors likely had unrecorded immune exposures despite being nominally healthy when sampled. The V and J ends lost 0 bases and 5 bases respectively, with 11 bases between them. Germline V gene lookup returns CDR1 SGHRS and CDR2 YFSETQ. This CDR3 contains 15 residues. Sequencing used PBMCs. The chain carries TRBV5-1 and TRBJ1-4, with D perhaps matching TRBD1 (5 bases). The origin of this receptor is a woman aged 60-75 years in good health and CMV-seropositive. For the CDR3, the DNA is TGCGCCAGCAGCTTGGAGGCAGGGCCGAATGAAAAACTGTTTTTT. Its protein is CASSLEAGPNEKLFF.